Sequencing of this T cell receptor (beta chain) was carried out in a study of T cell changes during pregnancy in multiple sclerosis. TCRdb's table, derived via immunoSEQ multiplex PCR, lists solely in-frame clones and lacks some. The sample holds about 68,000 clones; more than 80% are singletons and the top ten take around 0.86%. This CDR3 region has 15 residues. With V trimmed by 4 bases and J by 5 bases, 9 bases remained unmatched. CDR1 is SGHDT and CDR2 is YYEEEE in the germline V gene. This sequence was found in a female donor with multiple sclerosis, enrolled in a pregnancy study. This specimen consisted of peripheral blood, obtained in the second trimester of pregnancy. V gene TRBV5-6 combines with J gene TRBJ2-1; TRBD2 matches 7 bases. DNA for the CDR3: TGTGCCAGCAGCCCCTTTCAGCGGGGCCACAATGAGCAGTTCTTC. This gives the protein CASSPFQRGHNEQFF.